This TCR beta chain appears in the sequencing data of a study of blood T cell repertoires in COVID-19. For the study at large: Both acute and convalescent COVID-19 samples were obtained from the United States, Italy and Spain. In each case, the material was cDNA or gDNA derived from T cells, B-cell-depleted T cells, or PBMCs.

Trimming left V 7 bases short and J 3 bases short, with 19 bases between. Germline V CDR1 and CDR2: LNHNV, YYDKDF (reference sequence). The CDR3 runs to 16 residues. Original analysis: Estimation of nucleated cell counts was performed using reference gene primer amplification. Some clones are missing from TCRdb's copy, which holds only in-frame ones; the method was immunoSEQ multiplex PCR. That table furnishes V, J and clone size, whereas the DNA furnished D and trimming. Counted here are about 260,000 clones, approximately 87% occurring once; the ten biggest clones make up roughly 2.5%. This clone was recorded only once.

The TCR was taken from a woman between 45 and 60 years old with acute or convalescent COVID-19. The V gene is TRBV15, the J gene TRBJ1-5, with D unclear. Sequenced sample: peripheral blood. CDR3 bases: TGTGCCACCACGGCGGGGTCCCCAGTTTCCAATCAGCCCCAGCATTTT. Its translation: CATTAGSPVSNQPQHF.